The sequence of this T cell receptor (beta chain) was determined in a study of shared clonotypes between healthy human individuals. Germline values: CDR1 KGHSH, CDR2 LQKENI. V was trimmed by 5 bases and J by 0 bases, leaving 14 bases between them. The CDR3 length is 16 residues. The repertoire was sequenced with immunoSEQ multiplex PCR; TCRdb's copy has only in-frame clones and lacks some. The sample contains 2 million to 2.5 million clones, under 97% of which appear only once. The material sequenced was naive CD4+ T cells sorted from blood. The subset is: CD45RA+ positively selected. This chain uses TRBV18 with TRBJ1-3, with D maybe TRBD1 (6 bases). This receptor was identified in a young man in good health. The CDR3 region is CASSFGQTLSGNTIYF. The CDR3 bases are TGTGCCAGCTCATTCGGACAGACCCTCTCTGGAAACACCATATATTTT.